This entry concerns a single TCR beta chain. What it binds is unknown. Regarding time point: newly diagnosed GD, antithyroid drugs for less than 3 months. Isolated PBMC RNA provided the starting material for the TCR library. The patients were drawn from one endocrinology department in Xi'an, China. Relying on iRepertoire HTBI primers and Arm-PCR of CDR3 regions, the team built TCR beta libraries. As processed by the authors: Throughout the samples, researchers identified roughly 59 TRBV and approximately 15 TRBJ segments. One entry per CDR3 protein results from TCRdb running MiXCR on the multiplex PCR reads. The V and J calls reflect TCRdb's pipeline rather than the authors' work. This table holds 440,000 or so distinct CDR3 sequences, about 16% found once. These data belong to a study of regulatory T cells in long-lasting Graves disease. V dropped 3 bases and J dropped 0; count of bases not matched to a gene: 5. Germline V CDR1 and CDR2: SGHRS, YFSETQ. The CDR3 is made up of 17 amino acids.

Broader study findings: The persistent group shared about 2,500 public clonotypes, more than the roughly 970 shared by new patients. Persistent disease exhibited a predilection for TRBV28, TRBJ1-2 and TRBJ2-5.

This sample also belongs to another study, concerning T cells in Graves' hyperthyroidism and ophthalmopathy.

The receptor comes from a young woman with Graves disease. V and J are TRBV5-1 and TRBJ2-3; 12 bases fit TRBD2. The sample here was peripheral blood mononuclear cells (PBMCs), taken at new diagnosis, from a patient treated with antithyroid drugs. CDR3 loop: CASSSRLAGVSTDTQYF. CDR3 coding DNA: TGCGCCAGCAGCTCTCGACTAGCGGGAGTCAGCACAGATACGCAGTATTTT.